The sequence of this T cell receptor (beta chain) was determined in a study of memory CD4+ T cells and cytomegalovirus serostatus. Study-wide findings and caveats: Repertoires predicted CMV serostatus with median bootstrapped AUC of 0.95.

About this clone itself: Its antigen is undetermined.

The data were produced by immunoSEQ multiplex PCR, yet TCRdb's version contains in-frame clones alone and is incomplete. The sample has 56,000 or so clones, less than 85% seen once. Single viable CD3+CD4+CD8-CD45RO+ cells were sorted as the memory CD4+ T cells. CMV serostatus came from serum IgG against pp150, pp28, p38, p52. CDR1 and CDR2 (germline): SEHNR, FQNEAQ (reference sequence). The V end lost 3 bases, the J end lost 3 bases, and 17 bases lay between the germline ends. The CDR3 runs 16 residues. This clonotype was obtained from an adult in good health and CMV-seronegative. Some clones in this sample may be carry-over from other donors' samples. The rearrangement uses TRBV7-9 and TRBJ1-2; TRBD1 might be the D (5 bases). The specimen sequenced was memory CD4+ T cells from blood. CDR3: CASSFARQLGDYGYTF. As DNA, the CDR3 is TGTGCCAGCAGCTTCGCCCGACAGCTGGGGGACTATGGCTACACCTTC.